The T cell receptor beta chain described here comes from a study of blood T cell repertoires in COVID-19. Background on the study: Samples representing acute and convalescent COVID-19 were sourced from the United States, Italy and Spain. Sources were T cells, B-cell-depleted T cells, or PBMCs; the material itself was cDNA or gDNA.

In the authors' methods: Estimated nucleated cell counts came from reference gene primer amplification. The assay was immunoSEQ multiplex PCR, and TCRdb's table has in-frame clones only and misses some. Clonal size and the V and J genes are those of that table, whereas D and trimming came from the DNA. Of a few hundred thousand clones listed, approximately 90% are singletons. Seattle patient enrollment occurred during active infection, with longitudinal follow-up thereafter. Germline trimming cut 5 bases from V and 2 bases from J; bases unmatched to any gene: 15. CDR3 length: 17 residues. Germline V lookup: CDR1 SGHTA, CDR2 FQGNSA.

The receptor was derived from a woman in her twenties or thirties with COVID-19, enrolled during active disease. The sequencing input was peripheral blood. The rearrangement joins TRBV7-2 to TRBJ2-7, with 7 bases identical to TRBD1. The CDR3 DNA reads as TGTGCCAGCAGCCCTAGGGGGCTGAGGAGGTACCCCTACGAGCAGTACTTC. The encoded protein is CASSPRGLRRYPYEQYF.